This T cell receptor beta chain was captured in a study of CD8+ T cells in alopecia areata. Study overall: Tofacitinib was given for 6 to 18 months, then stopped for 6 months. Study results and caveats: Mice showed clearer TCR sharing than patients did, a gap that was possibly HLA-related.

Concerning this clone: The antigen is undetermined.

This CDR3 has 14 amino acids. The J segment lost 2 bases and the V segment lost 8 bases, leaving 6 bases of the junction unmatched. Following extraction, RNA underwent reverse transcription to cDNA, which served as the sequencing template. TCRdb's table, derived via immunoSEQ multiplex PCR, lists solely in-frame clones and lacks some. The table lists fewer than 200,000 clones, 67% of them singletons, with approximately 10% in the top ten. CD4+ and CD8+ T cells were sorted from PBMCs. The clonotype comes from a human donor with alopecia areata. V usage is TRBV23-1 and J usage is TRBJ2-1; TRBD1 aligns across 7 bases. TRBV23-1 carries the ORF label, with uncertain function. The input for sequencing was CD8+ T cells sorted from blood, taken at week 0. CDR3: CASLPGGTYNEQFF. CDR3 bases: TGCGCCAGCCTCCCAGGGGGTACCTACAATGAGCAGTTCTTC.